Following are 3 T cell receptor beta chains from one sample sequenced in a study of cytomegalovirus exposure and HLA in healthy donors. The PCR made use of 60 Vbeta and 13 Jbeta primers. Profiling relied on immunoSEQ multiplex PCR, and the TCRdb table lists in-frame clones only, not all of them. Its listing shows 45,000 or so clones. Sequencing input: PBMCs. These receptors originate from a male donor in good health and CMV-seronegative.

V usage is TRBV27 and J usage is TRBJ2-3; TRBD1 might be the D (6 bases). Between the trimmed V and J ends, which lost 11 bases and 2 bases, there was a span of 23 bases. This CDR3 comprises 16 residues. CDR1 and CDR2 from the germline V gene are MNHEY and SMNVEV (reference sequence). The CDR3 sequence is CAATPDRFHNTDTQYF. Here the CDR3 DNA reads TGTGCCGCTACGCCCGACAGGTTTCATAACACAGATACGCAGTATTTT.

V is TRBV7-3 and J is TRBJ2-1; D unresolved. In germline, CDR1 is SGHTA, CDR2 FQGTGA. This CDR3 has 13 residues. V dropped 5 bases and J dropped 5 bases, with 10 bases sitting between them. CDR3 protein: CASSPSGDNEQFF. CDR3 nucleotides: TGTGCCAGCAGCCCCTCGGGTGACAATGAGCAGTTCTTC.

The chain employs TRBV20-1 and TRBJ2-3; TRBD1 is a possible D gene (6 bases). Germline V gene lookup returns CDR1 DFQATT and CDR2 SNEGSKA (reference sequence). This CDR3 contains 11 residues. The ends were cut back, 6 bases at V and 4 bases at J, with 8 bases in the middle. The CDR3 loop is CSAQGPDTQYF. The DNA for the CDR3 is TGCAGTGCACAGGGCCCAGATACGCAGTATTTT.